Listed below are T cell receptor beta chains from one sample, sequenced in a study of T cell responses to AZD1222 COVID-19 vaccine. Only in-frame clones appear in the TCRdb table, and some are missing; sequencing was by immunoSEQ multiplex PCR. The data contain 250,000 to 300,000 clones, around 93% of them singletons. Sample: peripheral blood, taken 28 days after the second AZD1222 dose. The receptor set was obtained from an adult who received the AZD1222 COVID-19 vaccine. Both conserved end residues are part of each CDR3. D genes are given only for firm matches. The size field is filled for only some rows; it gives once, few, many or a size class.

size	D	V	J	DNA	CDR3
NA	NA	TRBV24-1	TRBJ1-1	TGTGCCACCAGTGATTTAAGATCCACTGAAGCTTTCTTT	CATSDLRSTEAFF
NA	NA	TRBV5-1	TRBJ1-6	TGCGCCAGCAGCTCACCCTCCTATAATTCACCCCTCCACTTT	CASSSPSYNSPLHF
few	NA	TRBV27	TRBJ2-7	TGTGCCAGCAGTTCCCGGCCAGGACCTACCTACGAGCAGTACTTC	CASSSRPGPTYEQYF
NA	NA	TRBV7-2	TRBJ1-4	TGTGCCAGCGGTAGAGCAACTAATGAAAAACTGTTTTTT	CASGRATNEKLFF
NA	NA	TRBV6-5	TRBJ2-1	TGTGCCAGCGGGAGCGGAGGCTCCTACAATGAGCAGTTCTTC	CASGSGGSYNEQFF
NA	TRBD2	TRBV12-3/TRBV12-4	TRBJ2-2	TGTGCCAGCCGGGGGGGGACAAACGGGGAGCTGTTTTTT	CASRGGTNGELFF
NA	NA	TRBV18	TRBJ2-5	TGTGCCAGCTCACCACCGATGGGACACCAGGAGACCCAGTACTTC	CASSPPMGHQETQYF
NA	NA	TRBV11-2	TRBJ2-2	TGTGCCAGCAGCTCCATCGGGGGCCCAGCTGGCGGGGAGCTGTTTTTT	CASSSIGGPAGGELFF
once	NA	TRBV3-1/TRBV3-2	TRBJ2-2	TGTGCCAGCGAAGGTGGAGGCTTCGCCGGGGAGCTGTTTTTT	CASEGGGFAGELFF
NA	TRBD1	TRBV12-3/TRBV12-4	TRBJ1-1	TGTGCCAGCAGAAACAGGGGAAGGACAGAAGCTTTCTTT	CASRNRGRTEAFF
NA	NA	TRBV28	TRBJ2-2	TGTGCCAGCAAATTAGAGACCGGGGAGCTGTTTTTT	CASKLETGELFF
NA	NA	TRBV19	TRBJ1-5	TGTGCCAGTAAGGACAGTGATTTGTTTAGCAATCAGCCCCAGCATTTT	CASKDSDLFSNQPQHF
NA	TRBD1	TRBV28	TRBJ1-2	TGTGCCAGCAGTTTAAGTGGGGGGCAGGGGGACCATGGCTACACCTTC	CASSLSGGQGDHGYTF